This T cell receptor beta chain appears in the sequencing data of a study of OX40 agonist ivuxolimab in advanced cancers. Study-level results: Researchers report that CD8+ T cells had, on average, more expanded clones than CD4+. Both blood CD4+ and CD8+ T cells showed clonal growth by week 6 at 0.1 to 3.0 mg/kg. There were also nonresponders showing low normalized T-cell clonal expansion. No antigen was identified for the clonally expanded peripheral T cells.

About this clone: The antigen is not known.

The assay was immunoSEQ multiplex PCR, and TCRdb's table has in-frame clones only and misses some. The data show tens of thousands of clones, with 65% to 90% seen just once and 2% held by the top ten. CDR1 is MNHNY, CDR2 SVGAGI, per germline (reference sequence). This CDR3 is built from 14 residues. Trimming removed 6 bases from V and 8 bases from J; junction bases left unmatched: 10. The sequenced sample was CD4+ or CD8+ T cells sorted from blood, obtained in a trial of the OX40 agonist ivuxolimab. The chain employs TRBV6-6 and TRBJ1-5, with 7 bases lining up with TRBD1. This TCR was recovered from an adult with an advanced solid tumor such as melanoma, head and neck, liver or kidney cancer. CDR3 nucleotides: TGTGCCAGCAGCTTCGGACAGGAGGCCGAGCCCCAGCATTTT. Encoded protein: CASSFGQEAEPQHF.